This T cell receptor beta chain is from a study of T cells in tuberculosis. Study at large: T cells were selected with CD1B tetramers loaded with glucose monomycolate. Study-level results: Active tuberculosis cases were adults; controls were adolescents. Classification accuracy was about 85% (AUROC approximately 0.9) with the GMM-specific repertoire. Active tuberculosis patients had shorter CDR3-alpha; the beta difference was nonsignificant.

Time point: new active TB diagnosis, blood taken before or within 7 days of starting treatment. About this clone: As yet, its antigen is unknown.

Generated by immunoSEQ multiplex PCR, the TCRdb table keeps only in-frame clones and is missing some. Among approximately 53,000 clones listed, 90% to 95% were seen once. The CDR3 covers 16 residues. V shed 5 bases, J shed 8 bases, and the junction held 8 bases outside the gene matches. Germline values: CDR1 MGHRA, CDR2 YSYEKL. The chain joins TRBV4-1 to TRBJ2-2, with 13 bases that match TRBD2. This receptor was taken from an adult with tuberculosis. The source was PBMCs, collected at tuberculosis diagnosis. CDR3: CASSSRTSGGAGELFF. The DNA of the CDR3 is TGCGCCAGCAGCTCCCGGACTAGCGGGGGTGCAGGGGAGCTGTTTTTT.